This record looks at one T cell receptor (beta chain) sequence and its context. Its specificity is not known. The data derive from a study of persistence of HIV-infected CD4 T cells. Looking at the study overall: The sample holds CD4+ T cells responsive to CMV or HIV-1 Gag. General observations from the study: Degenerate expanded CDR3beta sequences were enriched among CMV- and Gag-responding cells. CMV- and Gag-responding cells had lower TCRbeta richness than CD3/CD28-responding cells.

The stimulus was lysate of CMV-infected fibroblasts, around 10 ug/mL. CD40L-negative CD69-negative CD45RO-high memory CD4+ T cells were sorted as populations depleted of antigen-responding cells. The immunoSEQ assay was version 4, run in survey mode. Libraries were prepared by immunoSEQ multiplex PCR; TCRdb keeps only in-frame clonotypes and omits some of them. The sample consists of approximately 30,000 clones, roughly 80% of them appearing once. The clonotype was recovered from an adult woman with HIV who was CMV-seropositive. The source material was CD4+ T cells sorted from PBMCs after approximately 20-hour stimulation, sampled from a patient who received antiretroviral therapy.

The DNA for the CDR3 is TGTGCCAGCAGCGTAGAACAGGCCCGTAATTCACCCCTCCACTTT. This translates into CASSVEQARNSPLHF. The chain couples TRBV9 to TRBJ1-6; D is possibly TRBD1 (5 bases). Germline CDR1 and CDR2: SGDLS and YYNGEE. With 0 bases removed from V and 6 bases from J, the gap between germline ends came to 10 bases. This CDR3 is 15 amino acids long. Filled out from reference TRBV9 and TRBJ1-6, the complete variable domain reads DSGVTQTPKHLITATGQRVTLRCSPRSGDLSVYWYQQSLDQGLQFLIQYYNGEERAKGNILERFSAQQFPDLHSELNLSSLELGDSALYFCASSVEQARNSPLHFGNGTRLTVT.